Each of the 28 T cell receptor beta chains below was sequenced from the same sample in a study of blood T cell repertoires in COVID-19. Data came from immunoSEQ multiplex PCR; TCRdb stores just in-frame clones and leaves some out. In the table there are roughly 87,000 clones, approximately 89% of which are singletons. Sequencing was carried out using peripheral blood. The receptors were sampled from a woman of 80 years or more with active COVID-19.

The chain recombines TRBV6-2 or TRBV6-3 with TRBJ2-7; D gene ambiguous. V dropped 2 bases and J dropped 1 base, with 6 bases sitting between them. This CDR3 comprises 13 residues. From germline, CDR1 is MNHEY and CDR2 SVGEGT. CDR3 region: CASSYGQSYEQYF. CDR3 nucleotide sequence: TGTGCCAGCAGTTACGGCCAGTCCTACGAGCAGTACTTC.

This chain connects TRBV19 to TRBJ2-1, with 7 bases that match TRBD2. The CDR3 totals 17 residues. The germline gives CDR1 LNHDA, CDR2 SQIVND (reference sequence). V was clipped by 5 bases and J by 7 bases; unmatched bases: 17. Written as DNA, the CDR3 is TGTGCCAGTAGTGTCAACCAGCGGGGAGGGACGAGAAATGAGCAGTTCTTC. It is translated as CASSVNQRGGTRNEQFF.

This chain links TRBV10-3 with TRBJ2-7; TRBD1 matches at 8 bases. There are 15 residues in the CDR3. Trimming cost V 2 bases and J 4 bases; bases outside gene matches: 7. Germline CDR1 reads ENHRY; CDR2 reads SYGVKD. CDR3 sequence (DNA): TGTGCCATCAGTGAGAGGAGCAGGGGGCAATACGAGCAGTACTTC. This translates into CAISERSRGQYEQYF.

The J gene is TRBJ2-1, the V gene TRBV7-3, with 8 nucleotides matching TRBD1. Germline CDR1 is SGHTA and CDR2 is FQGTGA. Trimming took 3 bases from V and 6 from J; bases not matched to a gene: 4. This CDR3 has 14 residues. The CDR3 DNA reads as TGTGCCAGCAGCTTGACAGGGGCCAGCAATGAGCAGTTCTTC. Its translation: CASSLTGASNEQFF.

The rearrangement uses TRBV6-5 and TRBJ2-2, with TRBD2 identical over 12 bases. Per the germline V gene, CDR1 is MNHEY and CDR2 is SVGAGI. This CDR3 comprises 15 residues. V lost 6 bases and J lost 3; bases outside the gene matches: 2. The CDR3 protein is CASRRLAGDTGELFF. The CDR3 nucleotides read TGTGCCAGCAGGAGACTAGCGGGAGACACCGGGGAGCTGTTTTTT.

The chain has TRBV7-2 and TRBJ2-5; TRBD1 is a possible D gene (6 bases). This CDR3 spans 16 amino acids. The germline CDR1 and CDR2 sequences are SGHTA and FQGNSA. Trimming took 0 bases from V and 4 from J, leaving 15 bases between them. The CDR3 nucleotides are TGTGCCAGCAGCTTAGCGAGGCAGGGGATGGGAGAGACCCAGTACTTC. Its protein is CASSLARQGMGETQYF. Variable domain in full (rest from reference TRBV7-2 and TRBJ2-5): GAGVSQSPSNKVTEKGKDVELRCDPISGHTALYWYRQSLGQGLEFLIYFQGNSAPDKSGLPSDRFSAERTGGSVSTLTIQRTQQEDSAVYLCASSLARQGMGETQYFGPGTRLLVL.

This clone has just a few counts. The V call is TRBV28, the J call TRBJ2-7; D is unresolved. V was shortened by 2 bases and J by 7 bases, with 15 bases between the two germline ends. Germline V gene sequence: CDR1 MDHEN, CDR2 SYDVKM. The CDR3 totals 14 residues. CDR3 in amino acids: CASSLAERLREQYF. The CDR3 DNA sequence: TGTGCCAGCAGTTTAGCGGAACGGCTTCGGGAGCAGTACTTC.

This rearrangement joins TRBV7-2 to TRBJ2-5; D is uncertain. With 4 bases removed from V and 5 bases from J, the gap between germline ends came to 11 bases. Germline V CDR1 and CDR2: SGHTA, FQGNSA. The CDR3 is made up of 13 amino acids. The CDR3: CASSWNEAETQYF. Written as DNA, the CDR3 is TGTGCCAGCAGCTGGAATGAAGCGGAGACCCAGTACTTC.

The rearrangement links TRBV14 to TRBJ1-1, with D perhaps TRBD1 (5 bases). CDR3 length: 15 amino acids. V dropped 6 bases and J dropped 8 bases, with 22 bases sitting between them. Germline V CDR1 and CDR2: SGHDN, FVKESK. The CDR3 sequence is CASRKTFPSRTEAFF. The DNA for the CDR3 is TGTGCCAGCAGAAAAACATTCCCAAGTCGGACAGAAGCTTTCTTT.

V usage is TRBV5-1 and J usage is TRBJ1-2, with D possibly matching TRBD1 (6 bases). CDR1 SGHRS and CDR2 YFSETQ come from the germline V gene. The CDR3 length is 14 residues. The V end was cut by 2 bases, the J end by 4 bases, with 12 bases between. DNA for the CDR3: TGCGCCAGCAGCTTTGAGGGGGACGTCTATGGCTACACCTTC. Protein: CASSFEGDVYGYTF.

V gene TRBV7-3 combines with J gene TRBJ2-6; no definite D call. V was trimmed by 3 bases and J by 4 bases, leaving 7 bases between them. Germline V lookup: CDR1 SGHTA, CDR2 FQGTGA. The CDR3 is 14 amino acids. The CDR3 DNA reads TGTGCCAGCAGCTTGTATTCCGGGGCCAACGTCCTGACTTTC. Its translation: CASSLYSGANVLTF.

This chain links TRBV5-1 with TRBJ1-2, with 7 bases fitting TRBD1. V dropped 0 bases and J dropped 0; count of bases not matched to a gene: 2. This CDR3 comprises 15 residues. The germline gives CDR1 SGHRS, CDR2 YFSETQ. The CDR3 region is CASSLGGTANYGYTF. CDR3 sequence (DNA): TGCGCCAGCAGCTTGGGCGGGACAGCTAACTATGGCTACACCTTC.

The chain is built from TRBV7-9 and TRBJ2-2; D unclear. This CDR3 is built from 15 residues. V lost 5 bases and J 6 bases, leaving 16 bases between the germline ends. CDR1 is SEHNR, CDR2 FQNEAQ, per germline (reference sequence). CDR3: CASSPHNPRAGELFF. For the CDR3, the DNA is TGTGCCAGCAGCCCCCATAACCCCCGGGCCGGGGAGCTGTTTTTT.

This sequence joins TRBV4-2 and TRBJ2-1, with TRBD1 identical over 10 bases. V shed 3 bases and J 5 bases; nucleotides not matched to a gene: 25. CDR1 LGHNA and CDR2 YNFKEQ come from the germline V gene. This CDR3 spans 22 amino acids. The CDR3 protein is CASSHTWRAAGGTGDGDNEQFF. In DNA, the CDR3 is TGTGCCAGCAGCCATACTTGGAGGGCCGCCGGCGGGACAGGGGATGGGGACAATGAGCAGTTCTTC.

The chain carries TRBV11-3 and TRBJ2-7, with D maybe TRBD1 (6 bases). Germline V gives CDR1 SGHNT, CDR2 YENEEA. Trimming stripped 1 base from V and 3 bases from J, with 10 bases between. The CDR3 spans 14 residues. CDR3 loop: CASSLAGEVYEQYF. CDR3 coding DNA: TGTGCCAGCAGCTTAGCAGGGGAAGTCTACGAGCAGTACTTC.

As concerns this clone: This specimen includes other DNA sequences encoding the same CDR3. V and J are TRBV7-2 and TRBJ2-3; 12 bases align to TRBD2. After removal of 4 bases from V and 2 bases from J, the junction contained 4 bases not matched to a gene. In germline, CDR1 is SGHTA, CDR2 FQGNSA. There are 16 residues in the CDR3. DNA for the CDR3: TGTGCCAGCAGCTCCTGGACTAGCGGGAACACAGATACGCAGTATTTT. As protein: CASSSWTSGNTDTQYF.

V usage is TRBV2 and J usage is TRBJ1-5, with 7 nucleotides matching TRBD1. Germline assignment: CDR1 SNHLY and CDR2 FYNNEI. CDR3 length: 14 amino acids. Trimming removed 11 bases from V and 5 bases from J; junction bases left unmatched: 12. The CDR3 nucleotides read TGTGCCGGTTCCCCGGACAGGTGGGATCAGCCCCAGCATTTT. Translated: CAGSPDRWDQPQHF.

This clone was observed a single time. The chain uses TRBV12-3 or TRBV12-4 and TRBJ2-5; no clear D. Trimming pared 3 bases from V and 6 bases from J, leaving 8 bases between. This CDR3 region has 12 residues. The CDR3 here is CASSFGQQTQYF. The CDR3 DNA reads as TGTGCCAGCAGTTTTGGGCAGCAGACCCAGTACTTC.

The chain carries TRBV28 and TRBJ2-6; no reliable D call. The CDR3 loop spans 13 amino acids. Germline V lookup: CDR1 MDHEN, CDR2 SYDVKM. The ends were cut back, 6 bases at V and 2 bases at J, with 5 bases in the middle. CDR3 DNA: TGTGCCAGCAGCCTTGCTGGGGCCAACGTCCTGACTTTC. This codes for CASSLAGANVLTF.

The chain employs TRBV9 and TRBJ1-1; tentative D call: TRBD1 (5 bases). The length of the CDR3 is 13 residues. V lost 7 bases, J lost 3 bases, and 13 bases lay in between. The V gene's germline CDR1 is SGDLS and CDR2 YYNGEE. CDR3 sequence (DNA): TGTGCCAGCTCCAGGGCCTCGTACACTGAAGCTTTCTTT. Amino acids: CASSRASYTEAFF.

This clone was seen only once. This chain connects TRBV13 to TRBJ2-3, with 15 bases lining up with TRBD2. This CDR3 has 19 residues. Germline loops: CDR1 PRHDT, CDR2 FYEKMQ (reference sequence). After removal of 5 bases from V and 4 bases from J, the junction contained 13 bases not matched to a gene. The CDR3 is CASSLGLAGGPREADTQYF. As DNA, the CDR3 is TGTGCCAGCAGCCTCGGACTAGCGGGAGGGCCAAGGGAGGCAGATACGCAGTATTTT.

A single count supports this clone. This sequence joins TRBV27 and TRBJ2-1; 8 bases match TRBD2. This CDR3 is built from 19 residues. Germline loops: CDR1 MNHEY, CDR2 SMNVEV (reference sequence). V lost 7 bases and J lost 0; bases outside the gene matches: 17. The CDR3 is CASTSLGTSLLSSYNEQFF. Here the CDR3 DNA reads TGTGCCAGCACCTCCTTAGGGACTAGTTTACTCAGCTCCTACAATGAGCAGTTCTTC.

The CDR3 sequence is CSVSSQGGNYGYTF. The CDR3 DNA reads as TGCAGTGTTAGTAGCCAAGGAGGGAACTATGGCTACACCTTC. V and J are TRBV20-1 and TRBJ1-2; D gene uncertain. The germline gives CDR1 DFQATT, CDR2 SNEGSKA (reference sequence). Trimming removed 7 bases from V and 2 bases from J, with 17 bases in between. This CDR3 region has 14 residues.

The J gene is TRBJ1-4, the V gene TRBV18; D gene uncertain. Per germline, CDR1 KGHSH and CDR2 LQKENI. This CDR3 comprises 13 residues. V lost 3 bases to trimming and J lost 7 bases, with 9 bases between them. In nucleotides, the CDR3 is TGTGCCAGCTCACCCGGGAACCTTGAAAAACTGTTTTTT. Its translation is CASSPGNLEKLFF.

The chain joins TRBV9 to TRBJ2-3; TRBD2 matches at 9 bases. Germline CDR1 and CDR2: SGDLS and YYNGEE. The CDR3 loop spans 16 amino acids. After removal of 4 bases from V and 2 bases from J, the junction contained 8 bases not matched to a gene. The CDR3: CASSPGTSRLTDTQYF. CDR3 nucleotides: TGTGCCAGCAGCCCAGGGACTAGCCGACTCACAGATACGCAGTATTTT.

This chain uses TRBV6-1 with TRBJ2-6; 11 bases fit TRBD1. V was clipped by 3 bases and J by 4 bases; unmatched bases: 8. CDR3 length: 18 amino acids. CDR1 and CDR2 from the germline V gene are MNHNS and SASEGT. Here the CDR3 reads CASSERTGGSSGANVLTF. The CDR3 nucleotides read TGTGCCAGCAGTGAGAGGACAGGGGGCTCTTCAGGGGCCAACGTCCTGACTTTC.

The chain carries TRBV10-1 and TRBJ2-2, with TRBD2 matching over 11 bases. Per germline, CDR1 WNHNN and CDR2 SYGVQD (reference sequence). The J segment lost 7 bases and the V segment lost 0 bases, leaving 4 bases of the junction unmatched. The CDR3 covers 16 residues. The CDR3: CASSESSGRAIGELFF. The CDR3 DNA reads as TGCGCCAGCAGTGAGTCTAGCGGGAGGGCCATCGGGGAGCTGTTTTTT.

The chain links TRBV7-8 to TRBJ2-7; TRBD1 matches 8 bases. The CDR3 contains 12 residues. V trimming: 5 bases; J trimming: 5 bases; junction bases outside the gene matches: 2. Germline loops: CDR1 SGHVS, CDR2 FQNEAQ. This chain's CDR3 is CASSRTGNEQYF. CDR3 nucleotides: TGTGCCAGCAGCAGGACAGGGAACGAGCAGTACTTC.